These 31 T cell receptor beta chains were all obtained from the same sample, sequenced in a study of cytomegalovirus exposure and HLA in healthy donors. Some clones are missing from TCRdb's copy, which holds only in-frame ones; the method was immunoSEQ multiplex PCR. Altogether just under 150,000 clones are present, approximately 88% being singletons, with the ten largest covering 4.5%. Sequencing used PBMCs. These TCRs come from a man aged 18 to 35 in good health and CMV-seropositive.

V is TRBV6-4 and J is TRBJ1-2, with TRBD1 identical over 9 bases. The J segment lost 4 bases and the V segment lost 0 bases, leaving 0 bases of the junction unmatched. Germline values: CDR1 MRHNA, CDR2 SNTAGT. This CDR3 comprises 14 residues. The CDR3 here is CASSDSTGGYGYTF. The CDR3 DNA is TGTGCCAGCAGTGACTCGACAGGGGGCTATGGCTACACCTTC.

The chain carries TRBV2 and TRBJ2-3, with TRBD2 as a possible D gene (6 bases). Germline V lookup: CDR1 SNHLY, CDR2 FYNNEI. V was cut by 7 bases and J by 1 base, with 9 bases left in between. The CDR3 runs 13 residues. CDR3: CASMEGGTDTQYF. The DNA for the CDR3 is TGTGCCAGCATGGAGGGTGGCACAGATACGCAGTATTTT.

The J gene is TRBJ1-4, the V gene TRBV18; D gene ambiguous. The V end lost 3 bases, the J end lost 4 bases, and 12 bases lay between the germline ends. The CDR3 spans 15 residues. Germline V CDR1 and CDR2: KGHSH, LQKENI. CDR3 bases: TGTGCCAGCTCACCTTCTACAGTTAATAATGAAAAACTGTTTTTT. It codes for CASSPSTVNNEKLFF.

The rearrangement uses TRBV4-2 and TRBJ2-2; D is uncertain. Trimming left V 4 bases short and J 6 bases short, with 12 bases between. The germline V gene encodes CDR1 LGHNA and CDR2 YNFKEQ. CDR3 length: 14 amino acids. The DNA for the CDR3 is TGTGCCAGCAGCCTTACTAATTTGCCCGGGGAGCTGTTTTTT. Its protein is CASSLTNLPGELFF.

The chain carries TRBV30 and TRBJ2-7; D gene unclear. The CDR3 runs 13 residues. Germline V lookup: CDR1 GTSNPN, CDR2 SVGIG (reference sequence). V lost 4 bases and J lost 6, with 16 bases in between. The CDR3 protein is CAWTKAYRFEQYF. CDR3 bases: TGTGCCTGGACGAAAGCCTACCGCTTCGAGCAGTACTTC.

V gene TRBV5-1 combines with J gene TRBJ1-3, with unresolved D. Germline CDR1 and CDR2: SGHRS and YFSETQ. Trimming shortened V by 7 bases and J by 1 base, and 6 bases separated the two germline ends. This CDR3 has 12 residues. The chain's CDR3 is CASAGSGNTIYF. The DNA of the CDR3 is TGCGCCAGCGCCGGGTCTGGAAACACCATATATTTT.

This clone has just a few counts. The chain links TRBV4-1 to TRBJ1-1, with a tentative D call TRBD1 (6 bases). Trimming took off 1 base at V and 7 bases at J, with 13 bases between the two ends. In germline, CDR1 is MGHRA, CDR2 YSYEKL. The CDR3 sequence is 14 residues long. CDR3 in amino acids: CASSQVEGEGEAFF. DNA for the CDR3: TGCGCCAGCAGCCAAGTTGAGGGGGAAGGTGAAGCTTTCTTT.

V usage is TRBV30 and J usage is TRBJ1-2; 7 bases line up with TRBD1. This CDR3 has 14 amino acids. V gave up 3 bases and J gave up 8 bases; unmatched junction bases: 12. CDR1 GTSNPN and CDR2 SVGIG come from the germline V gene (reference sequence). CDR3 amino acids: CAWSPKTGKGGYTF. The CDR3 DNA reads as TGTGCCTGGAGCCCCAAGACAGGGAAGGGCGGCTACACCTTC.

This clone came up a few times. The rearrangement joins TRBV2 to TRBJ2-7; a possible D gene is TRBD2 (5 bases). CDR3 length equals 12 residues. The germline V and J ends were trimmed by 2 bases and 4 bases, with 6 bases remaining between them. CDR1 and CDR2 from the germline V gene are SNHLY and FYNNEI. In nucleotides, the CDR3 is TGTGCCAGCAGTGAACGGGAATACGAGCAGTACTTC. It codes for CASSEREYEQYF.

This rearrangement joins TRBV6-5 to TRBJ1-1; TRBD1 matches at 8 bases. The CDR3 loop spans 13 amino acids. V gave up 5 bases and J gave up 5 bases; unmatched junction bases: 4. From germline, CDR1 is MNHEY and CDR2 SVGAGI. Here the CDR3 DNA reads TGTGCCAGCAGTCGACAGGGGAGGACTGAAGCTTTCTTT. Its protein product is CASSRQGRTEAFF.

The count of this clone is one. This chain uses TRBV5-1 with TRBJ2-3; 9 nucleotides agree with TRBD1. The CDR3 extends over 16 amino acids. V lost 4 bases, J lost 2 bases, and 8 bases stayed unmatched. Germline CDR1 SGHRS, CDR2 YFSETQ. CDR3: CASSPRTGENTDTQYF. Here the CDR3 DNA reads TGCGCCAGCAGCCCCCGGACAGGGGAGAACACAGATACGCAGTATTTT.

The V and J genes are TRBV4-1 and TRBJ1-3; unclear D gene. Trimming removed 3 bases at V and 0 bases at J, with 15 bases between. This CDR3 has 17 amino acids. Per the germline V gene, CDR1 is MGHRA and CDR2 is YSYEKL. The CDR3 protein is CASSHPPTGSSGNTIYF. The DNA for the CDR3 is TGCGCCAGCAGCCACCCTCCGACGGGAAGCTCTGGAAACACCATATATTTT.

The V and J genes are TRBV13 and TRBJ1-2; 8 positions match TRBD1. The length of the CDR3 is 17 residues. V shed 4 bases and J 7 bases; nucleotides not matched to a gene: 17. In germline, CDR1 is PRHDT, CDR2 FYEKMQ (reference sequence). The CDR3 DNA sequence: TGTGCCAGCAGCTCCCGGACAGGGCTTATTTTAGGATCTGGCTACACCTTC. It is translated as CASSSRTGLILGSGYTF.

The CDR3, as DNA: TGTGCCAGCAGTTACTACCGGGACAGTTACGAGCAGTACTTC. It is translated as CASSYYRDSYEQYF. The rearrangement uses TRBV6-5 and TRBJ2-7; TRBD1 matches at 7 bases. The germline CDR1 and CDR2 sequences are MNHEY and SVGAGI. The J segment lost 4 bases and the V segment lost 1 base, leaving 4 bases of the junction unmatched. This CDR3 has 14 residues.

The CDR3 spells CASSVPGQHEQYF. For the CDR3, the DNA is TGTGCCAGTAGTGTTCCGGGACAGCACGAGCAGTACTTC. The rearrangement uses TRBV19 and TRBJ2-7, with 7 bases fitting TRBD1. Looked up from germline, CDR1 is LNHDA and CDR2 is SQIVND (reference sequence). V lost 5 bases and J lost 5; bases outside the gene matches: 6. The CDR3 covers 13 residues.

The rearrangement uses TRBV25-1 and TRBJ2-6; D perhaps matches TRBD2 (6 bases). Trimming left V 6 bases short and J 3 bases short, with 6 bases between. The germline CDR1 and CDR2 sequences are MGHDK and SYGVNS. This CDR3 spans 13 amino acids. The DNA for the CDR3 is TGTGCCAGCAGGGGGGGTGGGGCCAACGTCCTGACTTTC. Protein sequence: CASRGGGANVLTF. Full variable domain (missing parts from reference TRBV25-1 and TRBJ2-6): EADIYQTPRYLVIGTGKKITLECSQTMGHDKMYWYQQDPGMELHLIHYSYGVNSTEKGDLSSESTVSRIRTEHFPLTLESARPSHTSQYLCASRGGGANVLTFGAGSRLTVL.

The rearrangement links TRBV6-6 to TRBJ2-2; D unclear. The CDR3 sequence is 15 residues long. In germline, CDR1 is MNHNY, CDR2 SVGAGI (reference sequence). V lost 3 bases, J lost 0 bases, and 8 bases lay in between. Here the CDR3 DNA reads TGTGCCAGCAGTTATCTACAGCCGAACACCGGGGAGCTGTTTTTT. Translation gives CASSYLQPNTGELFF.

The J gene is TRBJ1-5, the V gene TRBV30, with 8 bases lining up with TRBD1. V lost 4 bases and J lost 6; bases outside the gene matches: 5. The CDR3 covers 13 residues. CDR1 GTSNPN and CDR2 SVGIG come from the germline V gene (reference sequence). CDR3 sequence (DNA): TGTGCCTGGACAACAGGGGGAGGTCAGCCCCAGCATTTT. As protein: CAWTTGGGQPQHF.

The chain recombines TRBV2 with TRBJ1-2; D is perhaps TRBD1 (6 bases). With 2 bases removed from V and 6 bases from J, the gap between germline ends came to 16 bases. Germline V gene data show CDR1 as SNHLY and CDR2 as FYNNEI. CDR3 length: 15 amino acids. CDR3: CASSENIGGRNGYTF. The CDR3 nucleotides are TGTGCCAGCAGTGAAAACATAGGGGGAAGGAATGGCTACACCTTC.

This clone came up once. The chain's CDR3 is CATSYQGDPNEKLFF. The CDR3 coding sequence is TGTGCCACCTCCTACCAGGGGGACCCCAATGAAAAACTGTTTTTT. The chain couples TRBV28 to TRBJ1-4; 7 bases match TRBD1. CDR3 length: 15 amino acids. V lost 10 bases and J lost 5; bases outside the gene matches: 13. Germline CDR1 reads MDHEN; CDR2 reads SYDVKM.

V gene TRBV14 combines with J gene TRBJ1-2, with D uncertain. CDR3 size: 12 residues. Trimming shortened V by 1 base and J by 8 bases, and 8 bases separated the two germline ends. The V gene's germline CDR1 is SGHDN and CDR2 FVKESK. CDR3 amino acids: CASSQVSEGYTF. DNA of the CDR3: TGTGCCAGCAGCCAAGTGTCAGAAGGCTACACCTTC.

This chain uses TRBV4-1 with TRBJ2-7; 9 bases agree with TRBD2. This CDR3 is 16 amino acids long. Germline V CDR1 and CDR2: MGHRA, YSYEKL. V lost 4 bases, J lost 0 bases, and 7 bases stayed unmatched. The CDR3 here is CASSRKTSGPSYEQYF. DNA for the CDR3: TGCGCCAGCAGCCGTAAAACTAGCGGGCCCTCCTACGAGCAGTACTTC.

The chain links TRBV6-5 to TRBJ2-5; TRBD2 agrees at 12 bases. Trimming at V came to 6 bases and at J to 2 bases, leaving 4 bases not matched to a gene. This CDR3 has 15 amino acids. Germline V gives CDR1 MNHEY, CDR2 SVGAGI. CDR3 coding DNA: TGTGCCAGCAGGCCTGGACTAGCGGGACAAGAGACCCAGTACTTC. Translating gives CASRPGLAGQETQYF.

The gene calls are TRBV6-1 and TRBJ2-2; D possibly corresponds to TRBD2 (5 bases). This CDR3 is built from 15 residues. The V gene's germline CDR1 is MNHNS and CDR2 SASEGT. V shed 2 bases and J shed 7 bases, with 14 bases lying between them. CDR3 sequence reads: CASSEIGGQGGELFF. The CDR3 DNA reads TGTGCCAGCAGTGAAATCGGAGGCCAAGGCGGGGAGCTGTTTTTT.

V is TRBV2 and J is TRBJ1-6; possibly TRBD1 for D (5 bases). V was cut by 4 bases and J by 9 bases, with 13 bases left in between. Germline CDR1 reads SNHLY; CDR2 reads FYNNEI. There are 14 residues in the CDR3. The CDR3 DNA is TGTGCCAGCAGTGCCAGCAGGGTGGCTTCACCCCTCCACTTT. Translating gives CASSASRVASPLHF. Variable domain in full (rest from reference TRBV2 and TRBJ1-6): EPEVTQTPSHQVTQMGQEVILRCVPISNHLYFYWYRQILGQKVEFLVSFYNNEISEKSEIFDDQFSVERPDGSNFTLKIRSTKLEDSAMYFCASSASRVASPLHFGNGTRLTVT.

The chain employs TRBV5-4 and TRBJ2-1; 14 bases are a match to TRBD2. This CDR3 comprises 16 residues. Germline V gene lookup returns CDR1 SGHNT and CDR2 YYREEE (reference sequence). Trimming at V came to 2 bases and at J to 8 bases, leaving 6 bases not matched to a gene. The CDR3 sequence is CASSLVGLAGVDEQFF. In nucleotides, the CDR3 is TGTGCCAGCAGCTTAGTGGGACTAGCGGGAGTTGATGAGCAGTTCTTC. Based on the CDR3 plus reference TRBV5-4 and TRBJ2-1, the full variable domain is ETGVTQSPTHLIKTRGQQVTLRCSSQSGHNTVSWYQQALGQGPQFIFQYYREEENGRGNFPPRFSGLQFPNYSSELNVNALELDDSALYLCASSLVGLAGVDEQFFGPGTRLTVL.

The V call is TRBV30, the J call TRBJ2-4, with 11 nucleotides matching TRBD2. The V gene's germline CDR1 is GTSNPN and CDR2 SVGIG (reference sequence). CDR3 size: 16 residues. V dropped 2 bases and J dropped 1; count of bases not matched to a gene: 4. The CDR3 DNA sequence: TGTGCCTGGAGTTTAGCGGGAGGGCGGGCCAAAAACATTCAGTACTTC. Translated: CAWSLAGGRAKNIQYF.

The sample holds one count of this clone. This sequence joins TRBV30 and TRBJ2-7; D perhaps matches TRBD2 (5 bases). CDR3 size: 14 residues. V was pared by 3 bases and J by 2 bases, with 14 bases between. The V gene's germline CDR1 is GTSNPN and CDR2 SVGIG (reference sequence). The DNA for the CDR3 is TGTGCCTGGAGCGCCCTGGACGGGGCCTACGAGCAGTACTTC. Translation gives CAWSALDGAYEQYF.

The CDR3 DNA reads as TGTGCCTGGAGTCCCCTGGGCGGGAGACAGTATTTT. Encoded protein: CAWSPLGGRQYF. The chain has TRBV30 and TRBJ2-3, with TRBD2 matching over 7 bases. Germline assignment: CDR1 GTSNPN and CDR2 SVGIG (reference sequence). The CDR3 spans 12 residues. Trimming at V came to 2 bases and at J to 12 bases, leaving 8 bases not matched to a gene.

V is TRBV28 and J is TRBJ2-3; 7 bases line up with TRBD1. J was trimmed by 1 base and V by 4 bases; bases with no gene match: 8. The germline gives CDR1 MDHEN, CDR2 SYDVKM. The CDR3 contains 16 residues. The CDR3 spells CASSSPQGDGTDTQYF. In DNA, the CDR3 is TGTGCCAGCAGTTCACCCCAGGGGGACGGCACAGATACGCAGTATTTT.

In DNA form, the CDR3 reads TGTGCCAGCAGCTTATCTAGGCAGGGACAGCCCCAGCATTTT. This sequence encodes CASSLSRQGQPQHF. V is TRBV7-2 and J is TRBJ1-5, with D perhaps TRBD1 (5 bases). The CDR3 extends over 14 amino acids. Trimming took 2 bases from V and 7 from J, leaving 12 bases between them. Per the germline V gene, CDR1 is SGHTA and CDR2 is FQGNSA.